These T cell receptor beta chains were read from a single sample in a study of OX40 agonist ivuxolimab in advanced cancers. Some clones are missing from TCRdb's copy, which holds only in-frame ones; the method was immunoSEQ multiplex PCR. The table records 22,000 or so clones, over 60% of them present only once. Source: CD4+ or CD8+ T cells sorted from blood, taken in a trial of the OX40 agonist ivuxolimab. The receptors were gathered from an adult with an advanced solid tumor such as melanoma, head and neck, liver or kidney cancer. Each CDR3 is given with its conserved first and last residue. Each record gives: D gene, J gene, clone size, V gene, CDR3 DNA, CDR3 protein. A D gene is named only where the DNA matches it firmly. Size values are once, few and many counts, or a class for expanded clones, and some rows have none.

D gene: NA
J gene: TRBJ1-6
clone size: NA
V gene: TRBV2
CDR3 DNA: TGTGCCAGCAGTGAAGCGTTTTATCTGGGGATGGGGAATTCACCCCTCCACTTT
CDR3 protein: CASSEAFYLGMGNSPLHF

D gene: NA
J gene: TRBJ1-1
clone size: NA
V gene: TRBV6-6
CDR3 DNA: TGTGCCAGCAGTTACTCGACGGGAGGGGTAAACACTGAAGCTTTCTTT
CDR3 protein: CASSYSTGGVNTEAFF

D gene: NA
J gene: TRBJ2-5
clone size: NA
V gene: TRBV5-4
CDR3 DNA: TGTGCCAGCAGCTTGGGGGGCGGCGAGACCCAGTACTTC
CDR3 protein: CASSLGGGETQYF

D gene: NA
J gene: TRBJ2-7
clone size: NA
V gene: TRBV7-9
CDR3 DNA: TGTGCCAGCAGCTCCCCGAGAACGGGAACCTACGAGCAGTACTTC
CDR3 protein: CASSSPRTGTYEQYF

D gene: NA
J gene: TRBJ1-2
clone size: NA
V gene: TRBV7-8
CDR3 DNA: TGTGCCAGCAGCTTAGAACAGGCCTATGGCTACACCTTC
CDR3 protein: CASSLEQAYGYTF

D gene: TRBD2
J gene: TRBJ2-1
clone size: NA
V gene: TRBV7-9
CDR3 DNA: TGTGCCAGCCGACCTTTACTGGGGGGGACCTACAATGAGCAGTTCTTC
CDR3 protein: CASRPLLGGTYNEQFF

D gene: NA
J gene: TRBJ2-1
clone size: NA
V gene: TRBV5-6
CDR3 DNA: TGTGCCAGCAGCTTAGGGGCGTACAATGAGCAGTTCTTC
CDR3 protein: CASSLGAYNEQFF

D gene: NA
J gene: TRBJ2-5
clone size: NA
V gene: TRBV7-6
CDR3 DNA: TGTGCCAGCACCACCAGGACAGCAGAGACCCAGTACTTC
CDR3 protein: CASTTRTAETQYF

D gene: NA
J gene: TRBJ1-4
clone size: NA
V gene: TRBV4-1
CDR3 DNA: TGCGCCAGCAGCCAAGTAGCGGGGGCGATAGAAAAACTGTTTTTT
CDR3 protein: CASSQVAGAIEKLFF

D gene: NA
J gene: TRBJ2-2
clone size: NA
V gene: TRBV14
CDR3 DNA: TGTGCCAGCAGCCACGGGACCGGGGAGCTGTTTTTT
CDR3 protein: CASSHGTGELFF

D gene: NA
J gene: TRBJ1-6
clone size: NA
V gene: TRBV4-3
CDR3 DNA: TGCGCCAGCAGCCAAGATCTATGGGGGGCATCGAATTCACCCCTCCACTTT
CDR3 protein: CASSQDLWGASNSPLHF

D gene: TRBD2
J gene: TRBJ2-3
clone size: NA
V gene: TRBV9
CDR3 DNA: TGTGCCAGCAGCGCCAAGACTAGCGGCACAGATACGCAGTATTTT
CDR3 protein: CASSAKTSGTDTQYF

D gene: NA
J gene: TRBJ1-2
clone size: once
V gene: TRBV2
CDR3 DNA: TGTGCCAGCAGTGGTGCGGGACCGGGGATCTATGGCTACACCTTC
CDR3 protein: CASSGAGPGIYGYTF